The 30 T cell receptor beta chains below all came from one sample that was sequenced in a study of blood T cell repertoires in COVID-19. Sequenced by immunoSEQ multiplex PCR; TCRdb stores in-frame clones only, minus some. In the table there are around 84,000 clones, around nine tenths of which are singletons. Input material: peripheral blood. These receptors all come from an elderly man with active or convalescent COVID-19.

The chain uses TRBV11-1 and TRBJ2-2; D uncertain. CDR1 is SGHAT, CDR2 FQDESV, per germline (reference sequence). The V end lost 1 base, the J end lost 0 bases, and 6 bases lay between the germline ends. CDR3 size: 15 residues. In DNA form, the CDR3 reads TGTGCCAGCAGCTTAGATCCGGCGAACACCGGGGAGCTGTTTTTT. This encodes CASSLDPANTGELFF. Together with reference TRBV11-1 and TRBJ2-2, the CDR3 gives the full variable domain: EAEVAQSPRYKITEKSQAVAFWCDPISGHATLYWYRQILGQGPELLVQFQDESVVDDSQLPKDRFSAERLKGVDSTLKIQPAELGDSAMYLCASSLDPANTGELFFGEGSRLTVL.

CDR3 sequence: CASSLVSGAGYGYTF. The CDR3 DNA reads as TGTGCCAGCAGCTTAGTATCAGGGGCTGGGTATGGCTACACCTTC. This rearrangement joins TRBV7-9 to TRBJ1-2, with a possible D match to TRBD1 (6 bases). With 1 base removed from V and 5 bases from J, the gap between germline ends came to 14 bases. Germline-derived CDR1 and CDR2 are SEHNR and FQNEAQ (reference sequence). The CDR3 contains 15 residues.

This clone was picked up one time. The chain combines TRBV25-1 with TRBJ1-6, with 9 bases identical to TRBD1. There are 15 residues in the CDR3. The V gene end was trimmed by 4 bases and the J gene end by 4 bases; junction bases not matched to a gene: 2. Germline CDR1 is MGHDK and CDR2 is SYGVNS. CDR3 in DNA: TGTGCCAGCAGTGGCGGGACAGGGTATAATTCACCCCTCCACTTT. Translated, it gives CASSGGTGYNSPLHF.

This chain connects TRBV5-6 to TRBJ2-2, with 15 bases identical to TRBD2. Unmatched junction bases numbered 5, after V lost 0 bases and J lost 5 bases. CDR1 and CDR2 from the germline V gene are SGHDT and YYEEEE. The CDR3 sequence is 18 residues long. The CDR3 reads CASSLGTSGGARTGELFF. CDR3 DNA sequence: TGTGCCAGCAGCTTGGGGACTAGCGGGGGGGCCCGGACCGGGGAGCTGTTTTTT. Variable domain in full (rest from reference TRBV5-6 and TRBJ2-2): DAGVTQSPTHLIKTRGQQVTLRCSPKSGHDTVSWYQQALGQGPQFIFQYYEEEERQRGNFPDRFSGHQFPNYSSELNVNALLLGDSALYLCASSLGTSGGARTGELFFGEGSRLTVL.

The chain couples TRBV11-3 to TRBJ1-1; D remains unclear. From germline, CDR1 is SGHNT and CDR2 YENEEA. The CDR3 is 14 amino acids. V was shortened by 1 base and J by 1 base, with 7 bases between the two germline ends. CDR3 in amino acids: CASSLGRGNTEAFF. CDR3 nucleotide sequence: TGTGCCAGCAGCTTAGGGCGAGGGAACACTGAAGCTTTCTTT.

The chain links TRBV29-1 to TRBJ1-4; no definite D call. The CDR3 has 13 amino acids. From germline, CDR1 is SQVTM and CDR2 ANQGSEA. V shed 5 bases and J shed 1 base, with 8 bases lying between them. The DNA of the CDR3 is TGCAGCGTTCCCGGGGTAACTAATGAAAAACTGTTTTTT. Translating it yields CSVPGVTNEKLFF.

The table lists this clone with a count of one. J is TRBJ2-3 and V is TRBV11-2; D ambiguous. The germline V gene encodes CDR1 SGHAT and CDR2 FQNNGV. Trimming removed 5 bases at V and 1 base at J, with 13 bases between. This CDR3 contains 15 residues. The DNA for the CDR3 is TGTGCCAGCAGCCTCAGGTTGTTTGGCACAGATACGCAGTATTTT. Translated: CASSLRLFGTDTQYF.

The rearrangement links TRBV15 to TRBJ2-3, with 8 bases that match TRBD2. The length of the CDR3 is 13 residues. The J segment lost 7 bases and the V segment lost 5 bases, leaving 5 bases of the junction unmatched. Germline CDR1 LNHNV, CDR2 YYDKDF (reference sequence). CDR3 region: CATSGGGIYTQYF. DNA for the CDR3: TGTGCCACCAGCGGCGGGGGGATTTATACGCAGTATTTT.

The chain employs TRBV19 and TRBJ1-5; a possible D gene is TRBD1 (5 bases). The CDR3 has 15 residues. V dropped 3 bases and J dropped 2 bases, with 11 bases sitting between them. Germline V gene sequence: CDR1 LNHDA, CDR2 SQIVND (reference sequence). The CDR3 is CASSILGQGNQPQHF. In DNA form, the CDR3 reads TGTGCCAGTAGTATTTTGGGGCAGGGCAATCAGCCCCAGCATTTT.

This clone was counted once. The rearrangement uses TRBV7-9 and TRBJ2-1; TRBD2 agrees at 7 bases. The V gene end was trimmed by 1 base and the J gene end by 2 bases; junction bases not matched to a gene: 5. The CDR3 loop spans 16 amino acids. Germline V gene lookup returns CDR1 SEHNR and CDR2 FQNEAQ (reference sequence). The CDR3: CASSLVAAGTYNEQFF. CDR3 bases: TGTGCCAGCAGCTTAGTGGCAGCGGGAACCTACAATGAGCAGTTCTTC.

J is TRBJ2-5 and V is TRBV5-5, with 13 bases that match TRBD2. This CDR3 region has 20 residues. Germline-derived CDR1 and CDR2 are SGHKS and YYEKEE (reference sequence). Unmatched junction bases numbered 15, after V lost 4 bases and J lost 0 bases. The chain's CDR3 is CASSKGLAGDIWGDQETQYF. CDR3 nucleotide sequence: TGTGCCAGCAGCAAAGGACTAGCGGGAGATATCTGGGGGGACCAAGAGACCCAGTACTTC.

The chain links TRBV5-1 to TRBJ2-1, with TRBD2 matching over 16 bases. The CDR3 is 17 residues long. V lost 6 bases to trimming and J lost 9 bases; unmatched junction nucleotides: 12. Germline V CDR1 and CDR2: SGHRS, YFSETQ. CDR3 in amino acids: CASNSGTSGGAVGEQFF. Here the CDR3 DNA reads TGCGCCAGCAATTCCGGGACTAGCGGGGGGGCTGTCGGTGAGCAGTTCTTC.

The J gene is TRBJ2-3, the V gene TRBV5-5; D perhaps matches TRBD1 (5 bases). The CDR3 loop spans 16 amino acids. Trimming removed 1 base at V and 2 bases at J, with 14 bases between. CDR1 and CDR2 (germline): SGHKS, YYEKEE (reference sequence). CDR3 bases: TGTGCCAGCAGCTTGTATTGGACAACTGCCACAGATACGCAGTATTTT. Its protein product is CASSLYWTTATDTQYF.

J is TRBJ2-3 and V is TRBV5-1; TRBD2 agrees at 8 bases. CDR3 size: 18 residues. Germline CDR1 and CDR2: SGHRS and YFSETQ. The V gene end was trimmed by 5 bases and the J gene end by 0 bases; junction bases not matched to a gene: 14. Here the CDR3 reads CASRPLARGAISTDTQYF. CDR3 in DNA: TGCGCCAGCAGGCCATTGGCGCGGGGGGCCATTAGCACAGATACGCAGTATTTT.

The chain joins TRBV6-5 to TRBJ2-5; maybe TRBD2 (5 bases). The CDR3 length is 13 residues. Germline V gene lookup returns CDR1 MNHEY and CDR2 SVGAGI. Between the trimmed V and J ends, which lost 6 bases and 2 bases, there was a span of 10 bases. The CDR3 nucleotides are TGTGCCAGCAGGATCCGACTACAAGAGACCCAGTACTTC. Amino acids: CASRIRLQETQYF.

The rearrangement joins TRBV5-4 to TRBJ2-3, with D possibly matching TRBD2 (5 bases). The CDR3 has 16 amino acids. V dropped 0 bases and J dropped 0 bases, with 11 bases sitting between them. CDR1 is SGHNT, CDR2 YYREEE, per germline (reference sequence). Here the CDR3 reads CASSLAERSSTDTQYF. DNA of the CDR3: TGTGCCAGCAGCTTGGCCGAGCGGAGCAGCACAGATACGCAGTATTTT.

The J gene is TRBJ2-5, the V gene TRBV5-5; TRBD1 agrees at 9 bases. The CDR3 is 16 residues long. Germline V gives CDR1 SGHKS, CDR2 YYEKEE (reference sequence). V lost 3 bases, J lost 1 base, and 7 bases stayed unmatched. CDR3 in DNA: TGTGCCAGCAGCTCGGAACAGGGGGCGGGCCAAGAGACCCAGTACTTC. Its translation is CASSSEQGAGQETQYF.

This rearrangement joins TRBV11-1 to TRBJ1-6, with 7 bases identical to TRBD1. Trimming cost V 6 bases and J 7 bases; bases outside gene matches: 6. Germline CDR1 SGHAT, CDR2 FQDESV (reference sequence). The CDR3 is 14 residues long. CDR3 bases: TGTGCCAGCAGGATTGGGACAGCCAATTCACCCCTCCACTTT. This codes for CASRIGTANSPLHF.

This clone was counted once. This chain connects TRBV19 to TRBJ1-5; 7 bases line up with TRBD1. Per the germline V gene, CDR1 is LNHDA and CDR2 is SQIVND (reference sequence). The CDR3 length is 14 residues. V trimming: 7 bases; J trimming: 6 bases; junction bases outside the gene matches: 9. CDR3 DNA: TGTGCCAGTACCCAAGCAGGGGGTGGTCAGCCCCAGCATTTT. Its translation is CASTQAGGGQPQHF.

This clone occurred a few times. The J gene is TRBJ1-2, the V gene TRBV20-1; D not resolved. V was shortened by 7 bases and J by 3 bases, with 9 bases between the two germline ends. The CDR3 runs 11 residues. Germline lookup yields CDR1 DFQATT and CDR2 SNEGSKA (reference sequence). CDR3 in amino acids: CSGDNHYGYTF. CDR3 DNA sequence: TGCAGTGGCGACAATCACTATGGCTACACCTTC.

This clone showed up just once. The J gene is TRBJ2-1, the V gene TRBV29-1; 8 bases align to TRBD1. This CDR3 region has 16 residues. The germline CDR1 and CDR2 sequences are SQVTM and ANQGSEA. V was clipped by 5 bases and J by 0 bases; unmatched bases: 9. CDR3 residues: CSVKGGQGLSYNEQFF. The DNA for the CDR3 is TGCAGCGTTAAGGGAGGACAGGGCCTCTCCTACAATGAGCAGTTCTTC.

V usage is TRBV7-9 and J usage is TRBJ1-1; 9 bases align to TRBD1. Looked up from germline, CDR1 is SEHNR and CDR2 is FQNEAQ (reference sequence). This CDR3 has 14 amino acids. The V segment lost 4 bases and the J segment 4 bases; nucleotides outside the gene matches: 4. The CDR3 nucleotides read TGTGCCAGCAGCTCCCCGGGACAGGGCACTGAAGCTTTCTTT. Translated, it gives CASSSPGQGTEAFF. Supplemented by reference TRBV7-9 and TRBJ1-1, the full variable domain reads DTGVSQNPRHKITKRGQNVTFRCDPISEHNRLYWYRQTLGQGPEFLTYFQNEAQLEKSRLLSDRFSAERPKGSFSTLEIQRTEQGDSAMYLCASSSPGQGTEAFFGQGTRLTVV.

CDR3 protein: CASSEMTGENTEAFF. The CDR3 bases are TGTGCCAGCAGTGAGATGACAGGGGAGAACACTGAAGCTTTCTTT. The chain employs TRBV2 and TRBJ1-1; 8 nucleotides match TRBD1. The CDR3 spans 15 residues. Trimming cost V 3 bases and J 1 base; bases outside gene matches: 4. Germline CDR1 is SNHLY and CDR2 is FYNNEI.

The chain carries TRBV24-1 and TRBJ1-1; D may be TRBD1 (5 bases). In germline, CDR1 is KGHDR, CDR2 SFDVKD. The V gene lost 9 bases and the J gene lost 3 bases, with 10 bases spanning the gap. The CDR3 is 12 amino acids. The CDR3 nucleotides are TGTGCCACCTCTATGGGGCACACTGAAGCTTTCTTT. Translated: CATSMGHTEAFF.

The gene calls are TRBV6-5 and TRBJ1-1, with D perhaps matching TRBD1 (6 bases). The V gene lost 4 bases and the J gene lost 0 bases, with 12 bases spanning the gap. The V gene's germline CDR1 is MNHEY and CDR2 SVGAGI. CDR3 size: 15 residues. The CDR3 here is CASSSQGTLNTEAFF. The CDR3 DNA is TGTGCCAGCAGTTCGCAGGGGACGCTGAACACTGAAGCTTTCTTT.

The chain links TRBV7-9 to TRBJ1-1; 8 bases are shared with TRBD1. The CDR3 is made up of 14 amino acids. The J segment lost 5 bases and the V segment lost 2 bases, leaving 4 bases of the junction unmatched. CDR1 and CDR2 (germline): SEHNR, FQNEAQ (reference sequence). The CDR3, as DNA: TGTGCCAGCAGCTTAAACAGGGGGTTGACTGAAGCTTTCTTT. As protein: CASSLNRGLTEAFF. Full variable domain (missing parts from reference TRBV7-9 and TRBJ1-1): DTGVSQNPRHKITKRGQNVTFRCDPISEHNRLYWYRQTLGQGPEFLTYFQNEAQLEKSRLLSDRFSAERPKGSFSTLEIQRTEQGDSAMYLCASSLNRGLTEAFFGQGTRLTVV.

The chain combines TRBV24-1 with TRBJ2-1; D is possibly TRBD1 (6 bases). The CDR3 contains 15 residues. V lost 4 bases and J 10 bases, leaving 19 bases between the germline ends. Germline-derived CDR1 and CDR2 are KGHDR and SFDVKD. Written as DNA, the CDR3 is TGTGCCACCAGTGACTCCGAACCTAAGACAGGAGAGCAGTTCTTC. Translation: CATSDSEPKTGEQFF.

The chain couples TRBV3-1 (or the pseudogene TRBV3-2) to TRBJ1-6, with D possibly TRBD1 on 5 matching bases. Trimming took off 2 bases at V and 10 bases at J, with 15 bases between the two ends. The CDR3 is 15 amino acids. Looked up from germline, CDR1 is LGHDT and CDR2 is YNNKEL (reference sequence). The CDR3 DNA is TGTGCCAGCAGCCAACCGGGACTGAGGATCTCACCCCTCCACTTT. It encodes CASSQPGLRISPLHF.

The chain uses TRBV30 and TRBJ1-1; 8 nucleotides agree with TRBD1. Germline CDR1 GTSNPN, CDR2 SVGIG (reference sequence). The ends lost 4 bases at V and 4 bases at J; junction bases unmatched: 5. CDR3 length: 13 amino acids. CDR3 in amino acids: CAWTGTGATEAFF. The CDR3 coding sequence is TGTGCCTGGACCGGGACAGGCGCCACTGAAGCTTTCTTT.

This rearrangement joins TRBV6-5 to TRBJ1-6; D might be TRBD1 (5 bases). The CDR3 contains 14 residues. Germline CDR1 MNHEY, CDR2 SVGAGI. V was trimmed by 0 bases and J by 9 bases, leaving 9 bases between them. CDR3 nucleotides: TGTGCCAGCAGTTACTCTGGGGGGTCTTCACCCCTCCACTTT. Translated: CASSYSGGSSPLHF.